This paragraph reports one TCR beta chain. Its antigen is not known. The sample belongs to a study of human T cells and chemical hapten exposure. CDR3 length: 15 amino acids. The germline gives CDR1 DFQATT, CDR2 SNEGSKA (reference sequence). The V gene end was trimmed by 6 bases and the J gene end by 2 bases; junction bases not matched to a gene: 10. Overall study results and limits: The number of TCRs above 1 in 1000 frequency did not change after DPC sensitization.

Total RNA was extracted from unfractionated whole blood. The study's library attached unique molecular identifiers to single cDNA molecules. Original analysis: Counts of TCRs in each sample centred on a median of around 100,000 and extended from around 25,000 to 690,000. TCRdb processed the 5' RACE reads anew with MiXCR; each CDR3 protein has one entry. TCRdb, not the authors, supplied the V and J calls. The sample carries tens of thousands of distinct CDR3 sequences, approximately 15% recorded once. V is TRBV20-1 and J is TRBJ2-3, with 8 positions matching TRBD2. The source is a female donor in good health. This chain's CDR3 is CSAPGLAPSTDTQYF. CDR3 in DNA: TGCAGTGCGCCCGGACTAGCCCCTTCCACAGATACGCAGTATTTT.